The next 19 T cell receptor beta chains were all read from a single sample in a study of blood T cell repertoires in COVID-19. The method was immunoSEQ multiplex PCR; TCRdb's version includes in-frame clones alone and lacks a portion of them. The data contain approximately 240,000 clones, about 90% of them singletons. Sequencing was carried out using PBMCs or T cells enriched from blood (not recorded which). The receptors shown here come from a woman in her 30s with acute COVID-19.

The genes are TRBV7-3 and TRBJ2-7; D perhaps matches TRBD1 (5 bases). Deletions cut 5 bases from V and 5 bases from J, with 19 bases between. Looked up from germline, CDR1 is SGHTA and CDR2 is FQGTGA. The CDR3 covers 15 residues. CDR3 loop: CASSAAQAGYHEQYF. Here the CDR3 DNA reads TGTGCCAGCAGCGCCGCGCAAGCAGGGTATCACGAGCAGTACTTC.

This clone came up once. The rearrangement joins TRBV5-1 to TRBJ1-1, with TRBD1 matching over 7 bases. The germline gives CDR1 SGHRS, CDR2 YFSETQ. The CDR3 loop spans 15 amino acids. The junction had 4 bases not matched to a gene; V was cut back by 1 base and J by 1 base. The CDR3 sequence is CASSLRQGENTEAFF. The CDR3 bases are TGCGCCAGCAGCTTGAGACAGGGAGAGAACACTGAAGCTTTCTTT.

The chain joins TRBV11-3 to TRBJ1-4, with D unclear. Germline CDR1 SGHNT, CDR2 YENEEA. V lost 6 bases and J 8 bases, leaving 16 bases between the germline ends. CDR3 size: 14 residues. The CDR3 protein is CASRPVAPGEKLFF. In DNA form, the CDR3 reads TGTGCCAGCAGACCGGTCGCTCCCGGGGAAAAACTGTTTTTT.

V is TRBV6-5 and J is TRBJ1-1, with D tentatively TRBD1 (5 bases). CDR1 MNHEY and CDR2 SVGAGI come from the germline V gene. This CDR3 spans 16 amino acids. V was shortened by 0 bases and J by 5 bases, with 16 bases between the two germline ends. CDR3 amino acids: CASSYSWGEEGTEAFF. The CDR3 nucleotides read TGTGCCAGCAGTTACTCTTGGGGGGAAGAGGGGACTGAAGCTTTCTTT.

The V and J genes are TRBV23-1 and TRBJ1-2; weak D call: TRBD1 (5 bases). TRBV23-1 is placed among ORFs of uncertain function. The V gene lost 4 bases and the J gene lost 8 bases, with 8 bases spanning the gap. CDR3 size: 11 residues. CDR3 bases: TGCGCCAGCAGTCCGAACAGGGGCTACACCTTC. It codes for CASSPNRGYTF.

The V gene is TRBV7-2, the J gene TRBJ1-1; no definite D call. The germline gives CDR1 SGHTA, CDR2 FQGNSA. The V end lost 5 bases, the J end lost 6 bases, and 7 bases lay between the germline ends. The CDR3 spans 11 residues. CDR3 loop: CASSGAPEAFF. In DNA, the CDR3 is TGTGCCAGCAGCGGAGCACCTGAAGCTTTCTTT. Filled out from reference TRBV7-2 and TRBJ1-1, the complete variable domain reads GAGVSQSPSNKVTEKGKDVELRCDPISGHTALYWYRQSLGQGLEFLIYFQGNSAPDKSGLPSDRFSAERTGGSVSTLTIQRTQQEDSAVYLCASSGAPEAFFGQGTRLTVV.

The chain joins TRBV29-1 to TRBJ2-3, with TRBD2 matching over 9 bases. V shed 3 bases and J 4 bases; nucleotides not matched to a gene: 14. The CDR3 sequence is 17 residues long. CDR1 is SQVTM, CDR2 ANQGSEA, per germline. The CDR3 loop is CSVDFGGRALSADTQYF. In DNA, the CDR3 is TGCAGCGTTGATTTTGGCGGGAGGGCCCTGAGTGCAGATACGCAGTATTTT.

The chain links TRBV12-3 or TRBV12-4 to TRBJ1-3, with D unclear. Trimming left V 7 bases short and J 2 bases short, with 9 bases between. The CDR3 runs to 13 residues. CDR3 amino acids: CASITGTGNTIYF. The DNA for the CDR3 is TGTGCCAGCATAACGGGAACTGGAAACACCATATATTTT.

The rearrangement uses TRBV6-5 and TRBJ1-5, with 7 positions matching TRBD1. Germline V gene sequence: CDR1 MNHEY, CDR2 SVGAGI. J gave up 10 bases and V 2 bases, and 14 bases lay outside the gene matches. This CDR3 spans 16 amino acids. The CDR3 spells CASSYPGDRVFVPQHF. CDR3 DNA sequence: TGTGCCAGCAGTTACCCCGGGGACAGAGTTTTCGTACCCCAGCATTTT.

The CDR3 DNA reads as TGCGCCAGCAGCTGGGGAGCGGGACGGGCTGGAGAAGCTTTCTTT. It specifies CASSWGAGRAGEAFF. V is TRBV5-1 and J is TRBJ1-1; D is perhaps TRBD1 (5 bases). This CDR3 has 15 amino acids. V shed 3 bases and J shed 8 bases, with 20 bases lying between them. Per the germline V gene, CDR1 is SGHRS and CDR2 is YFSETQ.

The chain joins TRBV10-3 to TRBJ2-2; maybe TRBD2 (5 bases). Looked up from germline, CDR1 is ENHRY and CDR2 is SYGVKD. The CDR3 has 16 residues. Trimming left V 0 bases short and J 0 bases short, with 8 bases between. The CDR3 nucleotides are TGTGCCATCAGTGAGTCGAGGGTGTCGAACACCGGGGAGCTGTTTTTT. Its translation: CAISESRVSNTGELFF.

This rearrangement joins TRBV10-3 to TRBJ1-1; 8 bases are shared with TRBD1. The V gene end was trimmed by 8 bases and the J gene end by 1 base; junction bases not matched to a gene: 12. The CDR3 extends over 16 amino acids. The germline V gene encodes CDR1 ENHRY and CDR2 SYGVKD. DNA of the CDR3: TGTGCCATCGGCCAGGGGGCCCTTGGGGCGAACACTGAAGCTTTCTTT. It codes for CAIGQGALGANTEAFF.

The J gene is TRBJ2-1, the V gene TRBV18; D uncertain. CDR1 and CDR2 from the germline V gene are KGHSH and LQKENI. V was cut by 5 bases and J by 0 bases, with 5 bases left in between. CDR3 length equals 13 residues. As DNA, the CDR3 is TGTGCCAGCTCAGATAGCTCCTACAATGAGCAGTTCTTC. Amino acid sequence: CASSDSSYNEQFF.

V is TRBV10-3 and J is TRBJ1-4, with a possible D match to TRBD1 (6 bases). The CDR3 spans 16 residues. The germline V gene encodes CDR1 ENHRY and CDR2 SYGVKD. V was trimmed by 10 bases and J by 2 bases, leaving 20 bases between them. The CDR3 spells CATATGFSWTNEKLFF. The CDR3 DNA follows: TGTGCCACCGCGACAGGTTTCTCCTGGACTAATGAAAAACTGTTTTTT.

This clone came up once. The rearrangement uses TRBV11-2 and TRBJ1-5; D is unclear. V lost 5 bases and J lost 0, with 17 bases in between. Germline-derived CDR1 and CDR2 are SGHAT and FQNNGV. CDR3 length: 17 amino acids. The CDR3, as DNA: TGTGCCAGCAGCGCAGCCAGGTCCTCCAATAGCAATCAGCCCCAGCATTTT. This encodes CASSAARSSNSNQPQHF.

CDR3: CASSLGVQEAFF. The DNA for the CDR3 is TGTGCCAGCAGCTTGGGGGTACAGGAAGCTTTCTTT. V usage is TRBV5-6 and J usage is TRBJ1-1, with D unresolved. The CDR3 covers 12 residues. V lost 0 bases and J 8 bases, leaving 8 bases between the germline ends. Per the germline V gene, CDR1 is SGHDT and CDR2 is YYEEEE.

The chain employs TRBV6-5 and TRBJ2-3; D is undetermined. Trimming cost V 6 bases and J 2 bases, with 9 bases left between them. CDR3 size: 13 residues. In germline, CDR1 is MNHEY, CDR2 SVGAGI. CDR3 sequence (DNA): TGTGCCAGCAGCCGAGATAACACAGATACGCAGTATTTT. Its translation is CASSRDNTDTQYF.

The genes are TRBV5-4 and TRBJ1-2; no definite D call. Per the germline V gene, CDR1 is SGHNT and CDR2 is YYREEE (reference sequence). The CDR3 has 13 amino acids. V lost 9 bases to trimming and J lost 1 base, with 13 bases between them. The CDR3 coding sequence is TGTGCCAATAACGGGGAGCATAACTATGGCTACACCTTC. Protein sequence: CANNGEHNYGYTF.

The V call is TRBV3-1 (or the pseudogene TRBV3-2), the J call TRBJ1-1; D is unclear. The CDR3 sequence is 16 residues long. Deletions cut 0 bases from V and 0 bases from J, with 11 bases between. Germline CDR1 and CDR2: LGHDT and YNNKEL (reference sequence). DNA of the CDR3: TGTGCCAGCAGCCAAGATAGGCAGGCCGTGAACACTGAAGCTTTCTTT. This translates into CASSQDRQAVNTEAFF.